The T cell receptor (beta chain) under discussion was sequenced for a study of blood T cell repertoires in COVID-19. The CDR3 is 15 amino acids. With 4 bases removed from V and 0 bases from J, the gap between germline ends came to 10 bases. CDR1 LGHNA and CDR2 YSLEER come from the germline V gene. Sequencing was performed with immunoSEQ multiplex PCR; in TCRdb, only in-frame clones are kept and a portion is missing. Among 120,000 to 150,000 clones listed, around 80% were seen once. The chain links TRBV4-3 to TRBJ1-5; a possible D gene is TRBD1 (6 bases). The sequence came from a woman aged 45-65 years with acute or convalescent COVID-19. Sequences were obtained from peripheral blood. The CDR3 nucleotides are TGCGCCAGCAGCCGACAGGTAGATAGCAATCAGCCCCAGCATTTT. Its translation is CASSRQVDSNQPQHF.